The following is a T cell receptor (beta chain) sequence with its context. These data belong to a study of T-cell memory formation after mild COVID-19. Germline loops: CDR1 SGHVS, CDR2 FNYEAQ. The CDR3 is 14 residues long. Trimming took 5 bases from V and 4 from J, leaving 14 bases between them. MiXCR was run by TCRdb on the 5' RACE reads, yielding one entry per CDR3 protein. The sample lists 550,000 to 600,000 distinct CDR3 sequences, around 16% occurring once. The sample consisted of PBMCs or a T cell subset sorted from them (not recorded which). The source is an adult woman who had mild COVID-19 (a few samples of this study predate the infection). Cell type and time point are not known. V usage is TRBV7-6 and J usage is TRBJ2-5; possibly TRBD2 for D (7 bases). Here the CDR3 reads CASSQAGEGETQYF. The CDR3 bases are TGTGCCAGCAGCCAAGCAGGGGAGGGAGAGACCCAGTACTTC.